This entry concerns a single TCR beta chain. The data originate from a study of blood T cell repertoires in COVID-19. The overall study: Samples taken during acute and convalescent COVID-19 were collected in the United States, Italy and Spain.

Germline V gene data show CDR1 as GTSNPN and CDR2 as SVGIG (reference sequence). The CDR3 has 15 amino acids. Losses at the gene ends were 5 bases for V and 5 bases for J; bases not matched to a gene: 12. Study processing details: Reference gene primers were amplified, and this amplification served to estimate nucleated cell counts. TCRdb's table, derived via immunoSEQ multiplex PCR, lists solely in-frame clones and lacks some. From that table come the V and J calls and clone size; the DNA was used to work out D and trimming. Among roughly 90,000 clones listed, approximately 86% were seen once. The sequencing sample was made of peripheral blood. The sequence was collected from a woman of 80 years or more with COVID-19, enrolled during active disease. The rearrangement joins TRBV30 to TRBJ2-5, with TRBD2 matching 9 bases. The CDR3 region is CAWAATAGGPETQYF. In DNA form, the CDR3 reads TGTGCCTGGGCCGCAACCGCGGGAGGGCCTGAGACCCAGTACTTC.